Following are 29 T cell receptor beta chains from one sample sequenced in a study of cytomegalovirus exposure and HLA in healthy donors. Use of 60 Vbeta and 13 Jbeta primers characterized the PCR. Method: immunoSEQ multiplex PCR; TCRdb's copy keeps in-frame clones and lacks some. The sample carries 180,000 or so clones, 75% to 80% recorded once. The material sequenced was PBMCs. The receptors were gathered from a female donor in good health and CMV-seronegative.

This clone was counted only a few times. J is TRBJ2-7 and V is TRBV7-9; 14 bases map to TRBD2. From germline, CDR1 is SEHNR and CDR2 FQNEAQ (reference sequence). Trimming cost V 5 bases and J 0 bases; bases outside gene matches: 9. CDR3 size: 18 residues. The CDR3 sequence is CASSPRTSGGRTSYEQYF. DNA for the CDR3: TGTGCCAGCAGCCCTCGGACTAGCGGGGGGCGAACCTCCTACGAGCAGTACTTC.

The chain is built from TRBV6-6 and TRBJ2-7; the match to TRBD2 covers 7 bases. The CDR3 totals 16 residues. Germline CDR1 and CDR2: MNHNY and SVGAGI (reference sequence). The trim removed 5 bases at V and 2 bases at J, leaving 12 bases unmatched. This chain's CDR3 is CASSHIGASGTYEQYF. CDR3 in DNA: TGTGCCAGCAGTCACATAGGTGCTAGCGGAACCTACGAGCAGTACTTC.

The J gene is TRBJ1-2, the V gene TRBV28, with D possibly being TRBD1 (5 bases). CDR1 MDHEN and CDR2 SYDVKM come from the germline V gene. V was pared by 8 bases and J by 3 bases, with 16 bases between. The CDR3 runs 14 residues. The DNA of the CDR3 is TGTGCCAGCCGGAACCCGGGACTCCACTATGGCTACACCTTC. This sequence encodes CASRNPGLHYGYTF.

This chain joins TRBV27 and TRBJ1-2; 7 positions agree with TRBD1. V dropped 5 bases and J dropped 4; count of bases not matched to a gene: 4. The CDR3 has 13 residues. Germline CDR1 reads MNHEY; CDR2 reads SMNVEV (reference sequence). CDR3 DNA sequence: TGTGCCAGCAGTGAGCAGGGGGTCTATGGCTACACCTTC. The encoded protein is CASSEQGVYGYTF.

This clone was picked up one time. This rearrangement joins TRBV7-8 to TRBJ2-1; 12 bases are a match to TRBD2. Per germline, CDR1 SGHVS and CDR2 FQNEAQ. The V and J ends lost 7 bases and 8 bases, in that order; junction bases with no gene match: 21. This CDR3 has 19 residues. Here the CDR3 DNA reads TGTGCCAGCACCCCCTTACGGACTAGCGGGATGGGGCCTAGATATGAGCAGTTCTTC. This codes for CASTPLRTSGMGPRYEQFF.

The chain has TRBV7-6 and TRBJ2-3; D call uncertain. Trimming shortened V by 4 bases and J by 6 bases, and 8 bases separated the two germline ends. The CDR3 spans 12 residues. Per the germline V gene, CDR1 is SGHVS and CDR2 is FNYEAQ. The CDR3 DNA sequence: TGTGCCAGCAGCTCCCCGGAGGATACGCAGTATTTT. Amino acid sequence: CASSSPEDTQYF.

V is TRBV4-2 and J is TRBJ2-7; TRBD2 agrees at 13 bases. The CDR3 length is 21 residues. Germline V lookup: CDR1 LGHNA, CDR2 YNFKEQ. V lost 4 bases and J lost 3; bases outside the gene matches: 21. The CDR3 sequence is CASSLREGETSGGVTVYEQYF. The CDR3, as DNA: TGTGCCAGCAGCCTTCGCGAGGGGGAAACTAGCGGGGGGGTAACGGTCTACGAGCAGTACTTC.

The table lists this clone with a count of one. The chain employs TRBV6-1 and TRBJ2-7; no definite D call. The germline gives CDR1 MNHNS, CDR2 SASEGT. CDR3 length equals 14 residues. The V gene lost 0 bases and the J gene lost 2 bases, with 8 bases spanning the gap. The CDR3 region is CASSEANSPYEQYF. The CDR3 DNA reads as TGTGCCAGCAGTGAAGCTAACAGCCCCTACGAGCAGTACTTC.

V is TRBV15 and J is TRBJ2-7, with D perhaps matching TRBD2 (5 bases). The germline CDR1 and CDR2 sequences are LNHNV and YYDKDF (reference sequence). The germline V and J ends were trimmed by 2 bases and 7 bases, with 15 bases remaining between them. This CDR3 comprises 14 residues. The CDR3 region has the DNA TGTGCCACCAGCAGATCTAGACCCGGCGGGGAGCAGTACTTC. This codes for CATSRSRPGGEQYF.

The chain uses TRBV7-8 and TRBJ2-3; 8 nucleotides align to TRBD1. This CDR3 is 17 amino acids long. CDR1 is SGHVS and CDR2 is FQNEAQ in the germline V gene. V dropped 5 bases and J dropped 2; count of bases not matched to a gene: 12. CDR3 amino acids: CASSPGQGQFATDTQYF. For the CDR3, the DNA is TGTGCCAGCAGCCCCGGACAGGGTCAATTCGCCACAGATACGCAGTATTTT.

The chain joins TRBV25-1 to TRBJ2-3, with TRBD1 matching over 7 bases. Trimming cost V 8 bases and J 2 bases; bases outside gene matches: 10. Germline V gene data show CDR1 as MGHDK and CDR2 as SYGVNS. This CDR3 has 15 amino acids. In nucleotides, the CDR3 is TGTGCCAGCCACCCCCCGGGACAGCTCACAGATACGCAGTATTTT. This codes for CASHPPGQLTDTQYF.

Concerning this clone itself: Distinct nucleotide sequences in the sample also encode this CDR3. The chain recombines TRBV6-5 with TRBJ1-1, with 9 bases identical to TRBD1. Germline-derived CDR1 and CDR2 are MNHEY and SVGAGI. J lost 2 bases, V lost 3 bases, and 4 bases had no gene match. This CDR3 is built from 15 residues. CDR3 DNA: TGTGCCAGCAGTTATACGGGACAGGGAAACACTGAAGCTTTCTTT. It specifies CASSYTGQGNTEAFF.

The rearrangement joins TRBV30 to TRBJ2-7; TRBD2 aligns across 9 bases. V lost 0 bases, J lost 3 bases, and 3 bases stayed unmatched. CDR3 length: 14 residues. Germline lookup yields CDR1 GTSNPN and CDR2 SVGIG (reference sequence). The CDR3 spells CAWSVAGGGYEQYF. DNA of the CDR3: TGTGCCTGGAGTGTAGCGGGAGGAGGCTACGAGCAGTACTTC.

V is TRBV11-2 and J is TRBJ2-7; TRBD1 might be the D (6 bases). The CDR3 loop spans 14 amino acids. V lost 4 bases and J 4 bases, leaving 14 bases between the germline ends. Germline assignment: CDR1 SGHAT and CDR2 FQNNGV. In nucleotides, the CDR3 is TGTGCCAGCAGCTCCAACAGGGTGTGGTACGAGCAGTACTTC. This sequence encodes CASSSNRVWYEQYF.

The rearrangement uses TRBV6-6 and TRBJ2-7; TRBD2 agrees at 8 bases. With 6 bases clipped from V and 4 bases from J, the junction kept 8 bases outside the gene matches. This CDR3 is built from 14 residues. CDR1 and CDR2 (germline): MNHNY, SVGAGI (reference sequence). The CDR3 DNA reads TGTGCCAGCAGAAATAGCGGGGCGGAATACGAGCAGTACTTC. This gives the protein CASRNSGAEYEQYF.

The rearrangement links TRBV5-1 to TRBJ2-7, with D perhaps matching TRBD2 (5 bases). CDR3 length equals 15 residues. The V gene lost 3 bases and the J gene lost 7 bases, with 20 bases spanning the gap. The germline V gene encodes CDR1 SGHRS and CDR2 YFSETQ. CDR3 residues: CASSWTPGQRGEQYF. The CDR3 bases are TGCGCCAGCAGCTGGACCCCAGGTCAGCGCGGGGAGCAGTACTTC.

The gene calls are TRBV11-3 and TRBJ2-5; maybe TRBD1 (6 bases). Germline V lookup: CDR1 SGHNT, CDR2 YENEEA. CDR3 size: 18 residues. Trimming stripped 5 bases from V and 4 bases from J, with 26 bases between. In nucleotides, the CDR3 is TGTGCCAGCAGCCCCTTATCGCCGTCATGGGGGCAGGCAGAGACCCAGTACTTC. Protein sequence: CASSPLSPSWGQAETQYF.

This clone showed up just a few times. The chain links TRBV29-1 to TRBJ2-3, with D uncertain. CDR3 length: 12 residues. Germline CDR1 and CDR2: SQVTM and ANQGSEA. The V end was cut by 3 bases, the J end by 2 bases, with 6 bases between. The DNA of the CDR3 is TGCAGCGTTGAGCGAGACACAGATACGCAGTATTTT. This codes for CSVERDTDTQYF.

This clone was counted only a few times. This chain joins TRBV5-4 and TRBJ2-5; weak D call: TRBD2 (6 bases). V lost 3 bases, J lost 5 bases, and 14 bases lay in between. Looked up from germline, CDR1 is SGHNT and CDR2 is YYREEE (reference sequence). This CDR3 spans 14 amino acids. The CDR3 is CASSYFSGGETQYF. The DNA for the CDR3 is TGTGCCAGCAGCTATTTTTCTGGAGGGGAGACCCAGTACTTC.

The rearrangement uses TRBV6-1 and TRBJ2-3; TRBD2 matches 11 bases. J gave up 5 bases and V 1 base, and 5 bases lay outside the gene matches. Germline lookup yields CDR1 MNHNS and CDR2 SASEGT. The CDR3 contains 16 residues. CDR3 in amino acids: CASSEGASGGRDTQYF. CDR3 coding DNA: TGTGCCAGCAGTGAAGGTGCTAGCGGGGGGCGAGATACGCAGTATTTT.

This chain connects TRBV6-5 to TRBJ2-5; possibly TRBD1 for D (5 bases). The J call is doubtful: the DNA matches TRBJ2-7 better. The CDR3 loop spans 14 amino acids. The germline gives CDR1 MNHEY, CDR2 SVGAGI. CDR3 amino acids: CASSESRAPYEQYF. CDR3 nucleotides: TGTGCCAGCAGCGAAAGCAGGGCCCCCTACGAGCAGTACTTC.

About this clone: A read error may account for a junction end that differs from germline. The V call is TRBV7-9, the J call TRBJ1-6; TRBD1 aligns across 7 bases. The CDR3 runs 15 residues. The germline CDR1 and CDR2 sequences are SEHNR and FQNEAQ (reference sequence). The CDR3, as DNA: TGTTCCAGCAGCTTAGACAGGGCGCCCAATTCACCCCTCCACTTT. This encodes CSSSLDRAPNSPLHF.

The J gene is TRBJ1-1, the V gene TRBV5-6; 7 bases are shared with TRBD1. The CDR3 sequence is 13 residues long. From germline, CDR1 is SGHDT and CDR2 YYEEEE. With 3 bases clipped from V and 4 bases from J, the junction kept 3 bases outside the gene matches. This CDR3 is CASSWGQITEAFF. CDR3 DNA: TGTGCCAGCAGCTGGGGACAGATCACTGAAGCTTTCTTT.

This clone was found a few times. The chain is built from TRBV5-1 and TRBJ1-1; D may be TRBD1 (5 bases). The CDR3 is 16 amino acids. The V end lost 4 bases, the J end lost 0 bases, and 16 bases lay between the germline ends. Germline CDR1 is SGHRS and CDR2 is YFSETQ. CDR3 bases: TGCGCCAGCAGCCGGCTCGGACGGGGGATGAACACTGAAGCTTTCTTT. The encoded protein is CASSRLGRGMNTEAFF.

This clone was recorded a few times. V is TRBV6-6 and J is TRBJ2-7; TRBD1 matches 10 bases. The CDR3 extends over 16 amino acids. Trimming took 0 bases from V and 5 from J; bases not matched to a gene: 7. CDR1 MNHNY and CDR2 SVGAGI come from the germline V gene (reference sequence). The CDR3 DNA reads TGTGCCAGCAGTTACTCGGTGACAGGGGGCGTAAACGAGCAGTACTTC. Translated: CASSYSVTGGVNEQYF.

V and J are TRBV2 and TRBJ2-1; 8 nucleotides match TRBD2. The CDR3 extends over 15 amino acids. With V trimmed by 8 bases and J by 8 bases, 14 bases remained unmatched. The germline gives CDR1 SNHLY, CDR2 FYNNEI. In nucleotides, the CDR3 is TGTGCCAGCGATCCAATGTCCGGGACTAGTTATGAGCAGTTCTTC. It translates to CASDPMSGTSYEQFF. The whole variable domain, remainder taken from reference TRBV2 and TRBJ2-1, is EPEVTQTPSHQVTQMGQEVILRCVPISNHLYFYWYRQILGQKVEFLVSFYNNEISEKSEIFDDQFSVERPDGSNFTLKIRSTKLEDSAMYFCASDPMSGTSYEQFFGPGTRLTVL.

The chain links TRBV2 to TRBJ2-2; weak D call: TRBD1 (5 bases). The CDR3 spans 13 residues. Trimming stripped 4 bases from V and 6 bases from J, with 9 bases between. Germline CDR1 and CDR2: SNHLY and FYNNEI. The CDR3 sequence: CASSGWTPGELFF. The CDR3, as DNA: TGTGCCAGCAGTGGCTGGACACCCGGGGAGCTGTTTTTT.

The CDR3 region has the DNA TGCGCCAGCAGCTTGGTGGCAGGGATCTACGAGCAGTACTTC. It specifies CASSLVAGIYEQYF. V gene TRBV5-1 combines with J gene TRBJ2-7; TRBD1 might be the D (5 bases). From germline, CDR1 is SGHRS and CDR2 YFSETQ. The CDR3 spans 14 residues. V lost 0 bases, J lost 3 bases, and 10 bases lay in between.

The chain has TRBV4-3 and TRBJ2-2, with TRBD2 identical over 14 bases. The CDR3 length is 17 residues. Trimming removed 4 bases from V and 4 bases from J; junction bases left unmatched: 5. Per the germline V gene, CDR1 is LGHNA and CDR2 is YSLEER. CDR3 bases: TGCGCCAGCAGCCCTGGACTAGCGGGAGGTGGCACCGGGGAGCTGTTTTTT. Protein product: CASSPGLAGGGTGELFF.